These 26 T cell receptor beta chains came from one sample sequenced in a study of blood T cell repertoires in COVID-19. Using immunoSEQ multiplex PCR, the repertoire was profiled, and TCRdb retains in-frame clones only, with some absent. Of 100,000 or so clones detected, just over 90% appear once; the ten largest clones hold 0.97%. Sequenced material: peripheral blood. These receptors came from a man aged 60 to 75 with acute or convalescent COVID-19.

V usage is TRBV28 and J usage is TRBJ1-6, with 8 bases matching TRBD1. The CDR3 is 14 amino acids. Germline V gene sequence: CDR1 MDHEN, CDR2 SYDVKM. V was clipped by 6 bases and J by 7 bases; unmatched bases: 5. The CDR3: CASSPGTGNSPLHF. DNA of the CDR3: TGTGCCAGCAGCCCCGGGACAGGCAATTCACCCCTCCACTTT.

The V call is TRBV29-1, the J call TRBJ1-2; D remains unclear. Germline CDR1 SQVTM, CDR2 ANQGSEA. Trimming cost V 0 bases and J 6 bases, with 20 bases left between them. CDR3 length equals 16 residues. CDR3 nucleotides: TGCAGCGTTGAAGATCCTTTCGGGAGGACTGGGGATGGCTACACCTTC. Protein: CSVEDPFGRTGDGYTF.

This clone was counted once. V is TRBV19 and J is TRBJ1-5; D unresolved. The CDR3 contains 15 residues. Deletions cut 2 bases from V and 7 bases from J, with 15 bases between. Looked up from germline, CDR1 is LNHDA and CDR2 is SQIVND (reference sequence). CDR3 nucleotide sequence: TGTGCCAGTAGTATAAGTGAGGGAACATGGCAGCCCCAGCATTTT. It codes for CASSISEGTWQPQHF.

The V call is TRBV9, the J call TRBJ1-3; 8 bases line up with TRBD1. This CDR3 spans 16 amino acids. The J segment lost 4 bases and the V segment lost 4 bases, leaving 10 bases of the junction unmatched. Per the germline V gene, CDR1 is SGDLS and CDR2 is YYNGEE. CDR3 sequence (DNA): TGTGCCAGCAGCCCGATCTCCGGGACAGGAGGAAACACCATATATTTT. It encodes CASSPISGTGGNTIYF.

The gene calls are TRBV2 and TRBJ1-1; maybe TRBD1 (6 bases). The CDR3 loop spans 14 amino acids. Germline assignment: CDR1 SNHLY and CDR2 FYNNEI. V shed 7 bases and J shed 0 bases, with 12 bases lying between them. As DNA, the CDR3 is TGTGCCAGCACAGGACAGACTATGAACACTGAAGCTTTCTTT. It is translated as CASTGQTMNTEAFF.

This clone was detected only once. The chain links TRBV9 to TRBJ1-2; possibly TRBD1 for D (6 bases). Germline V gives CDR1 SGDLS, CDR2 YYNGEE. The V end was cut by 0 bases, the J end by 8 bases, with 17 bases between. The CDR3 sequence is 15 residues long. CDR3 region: CASSVAREGEGGYTF. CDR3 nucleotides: TGTGCCAGCAGCGTAGCCCGGGAGGGGGAGGGAGGCTACACCTTC.

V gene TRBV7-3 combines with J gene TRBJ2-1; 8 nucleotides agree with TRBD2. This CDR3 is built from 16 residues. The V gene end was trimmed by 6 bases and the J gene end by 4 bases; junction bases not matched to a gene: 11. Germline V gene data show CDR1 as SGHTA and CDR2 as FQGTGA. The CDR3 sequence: CASRELGAGAYNEQFF. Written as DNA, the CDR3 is TGTGCCAGCAGGGAACTAGGAGCGGGAGCTTACAATGAGCAGTTCTTC.

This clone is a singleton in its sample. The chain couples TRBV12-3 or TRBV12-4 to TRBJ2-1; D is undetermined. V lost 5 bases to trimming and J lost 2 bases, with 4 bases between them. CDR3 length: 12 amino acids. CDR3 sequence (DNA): TGTGCCAGCAGTCGAGCCTACAATGAGCAGTTCTTC. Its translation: CASSRAYNEQFF.

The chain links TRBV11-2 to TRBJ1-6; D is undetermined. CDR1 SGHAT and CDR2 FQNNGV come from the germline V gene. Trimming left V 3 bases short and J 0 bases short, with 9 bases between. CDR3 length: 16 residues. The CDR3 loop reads CASSFMGSSYNSPLHF. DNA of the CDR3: TGTGCCAGCAGCTTTATGGGGAGCTCCTATAATTCACCCCTCCACTTT.

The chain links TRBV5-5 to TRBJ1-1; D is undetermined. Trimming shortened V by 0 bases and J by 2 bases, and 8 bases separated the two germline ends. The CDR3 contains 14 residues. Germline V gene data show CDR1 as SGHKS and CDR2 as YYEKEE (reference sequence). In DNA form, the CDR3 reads TGTGCCAGCAGCTTGGCCATTTTTAACACTGAAGCTTTCTTT. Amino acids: CASSLAIFNTEAFF.

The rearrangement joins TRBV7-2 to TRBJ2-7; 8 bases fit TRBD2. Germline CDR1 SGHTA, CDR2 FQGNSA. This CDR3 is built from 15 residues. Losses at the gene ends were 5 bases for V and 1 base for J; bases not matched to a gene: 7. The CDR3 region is CASSQTSVRSYEQYF. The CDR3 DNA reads TGTGCCAGCAGCCAGACTAGCGTTAGGTCCTACGAGCAGTACTTC.

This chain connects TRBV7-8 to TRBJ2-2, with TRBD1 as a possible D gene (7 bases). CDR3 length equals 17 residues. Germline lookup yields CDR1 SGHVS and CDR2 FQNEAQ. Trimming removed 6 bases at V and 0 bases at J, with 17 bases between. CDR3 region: CASRQRRDRANTGELFF. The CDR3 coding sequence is TGTGCCAGCAGACAAAGGCGGGACAGAGCGAACACCGGGGAGCTGTTTTTT.

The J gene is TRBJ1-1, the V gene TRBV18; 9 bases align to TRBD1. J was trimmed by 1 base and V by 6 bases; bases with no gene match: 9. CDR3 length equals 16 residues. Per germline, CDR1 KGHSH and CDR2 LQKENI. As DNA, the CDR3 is TGTGCCAGCTCCCCTTCTGTGGGACAGGGGAACACTGAAGCTTTCTTT. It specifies CASSPSVGQGNTEAFF. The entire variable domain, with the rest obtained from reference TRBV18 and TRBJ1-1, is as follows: NAGVMQNPRHLVRRRGQEARLRCSPMKGHSHVYWYRQLPEEGLKFMVYLQKENIIDESGMPKERFSAEFPKEGPSILRIQQVVRGDSAAYFCASSPSVGQGNTEAFFGQGTRLTVV.

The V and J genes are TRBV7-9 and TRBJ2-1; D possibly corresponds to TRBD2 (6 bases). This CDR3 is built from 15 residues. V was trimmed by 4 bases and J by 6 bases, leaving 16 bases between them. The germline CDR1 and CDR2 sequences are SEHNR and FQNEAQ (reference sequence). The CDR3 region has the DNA TGTGCCAGCAGCTCGTTACTAGCCGCGGGCAATGAGCAGTTCTTC. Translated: CASSSLLAAGNEQFF.

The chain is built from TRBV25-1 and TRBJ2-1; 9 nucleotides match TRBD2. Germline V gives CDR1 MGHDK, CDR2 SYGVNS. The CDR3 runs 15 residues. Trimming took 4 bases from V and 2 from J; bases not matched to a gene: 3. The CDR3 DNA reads TGTGCCAGCAGTGGAAGGACTAGCGCCTACAATGAGCAGTTCTTC. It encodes CASSGRTSAYNEQFF. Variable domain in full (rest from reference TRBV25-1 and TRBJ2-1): EADIYQTPRYLVIGTGKKITLECSQTMGHDKMYWYQQDPGMELHLIHYSYGVNSTEKGDLSSESTVSRIRTEHFPLTLESARPSHTSQYLCASSGRTSAYNEQFFGPGTRLTVL.

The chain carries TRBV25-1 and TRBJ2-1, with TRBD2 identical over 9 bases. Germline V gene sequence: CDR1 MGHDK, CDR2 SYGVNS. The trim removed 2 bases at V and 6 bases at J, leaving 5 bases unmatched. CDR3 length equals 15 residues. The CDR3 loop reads CASSERASGANEQFF. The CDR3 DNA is TGTGCCAGCAGTGAACGGGCTAGCGGGGCCAATGAGCAGTTCTTC. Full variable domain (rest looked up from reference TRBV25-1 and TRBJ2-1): EADIYQTPRYLVIGTGKKITLECSQTMGHDKMYWYQQDPGMELHLIHYSYGVNSTEKGDLSSESTVSRIRTEHFPLTLESARPSHTSQYLCASSERASGANEQFFGPGTRLTVL.

This CDR3 reads CASSETSAAEQFF. The CDR3 coding sequence is TGTGCCAGCAGCGAAACTAGCGCGGCTGAGCAGTTCTTC. V and J are TRBV11-3 and TRBJ2-1; 7 bases are a match to TRBD2. The CDR3 runs 13 residues. Germline CDR1 and CDR2: SGHNT and YENEEA. V shed 5 bases and J 9 bases; nucleotides not matched to a gene: 7.

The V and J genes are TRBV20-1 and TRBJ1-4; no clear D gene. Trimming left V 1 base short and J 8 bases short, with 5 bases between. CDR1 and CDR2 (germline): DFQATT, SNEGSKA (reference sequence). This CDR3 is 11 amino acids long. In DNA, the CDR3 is TGCAGTGCTAGAGGCCAGGAAAAACTGTTTTTT. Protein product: CSARGQEKLFF.

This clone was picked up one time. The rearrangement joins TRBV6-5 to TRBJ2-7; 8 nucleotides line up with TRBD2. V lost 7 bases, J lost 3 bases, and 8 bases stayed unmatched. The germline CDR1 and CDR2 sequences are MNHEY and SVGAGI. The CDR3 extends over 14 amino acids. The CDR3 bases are TGTGCCAGCACCGCCGGGACTAGTTACTACGAGCAGTACTTC. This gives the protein CASTAGTSYYEQYF.

As DNA, the CDR3 is TGTGCCAGTAGTTTCCGGCCGGGACTAGCGATTAGCACAGATACGCAGTATTTT. It specifies CASSFRPGLAISTDTQYF. The V and J genes are TRBV19 and TRBJ2-3; TRBD2 agrees at 10 bases. Germline assignment: CDR1 LNHDA and CDR2 SQIVND (reference sequence). The junction had 11 bases not matched to a gene; V was cut back by 5 bases and J by 0 bases. This CDR3 is built from 18 residues.

CDR3 region: CASRGGSTYNEQFF. CDR3 DNA sequence: TGTGCCAGTAGGGGCGGGAGCACGTACAATGAGCAGTTCTTC. V is TRBV19 and J is TRBJ2-1; 7 positions agree with TRBD2. Per germline, CDR1 LNHDA and CDR2 SQIVND (reference sequence). V gave up 6 bases and J gave up 4 bases; unmatched junction bases: 6. The CDR3 sequence is 14 residues long.

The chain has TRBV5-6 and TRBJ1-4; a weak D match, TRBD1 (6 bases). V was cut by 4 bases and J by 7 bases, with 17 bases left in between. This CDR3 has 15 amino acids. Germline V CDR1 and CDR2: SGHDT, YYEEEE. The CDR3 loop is CASSRHRVGCEKLFF. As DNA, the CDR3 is TGTGCCAGCAGCCGTCACAGGGTAGGATGTGAAAAACTGTTTTTT.

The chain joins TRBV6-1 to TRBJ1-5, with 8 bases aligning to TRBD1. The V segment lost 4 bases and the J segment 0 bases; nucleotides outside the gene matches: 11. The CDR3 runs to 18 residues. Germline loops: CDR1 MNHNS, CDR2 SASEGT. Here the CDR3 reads CASSGPGTGLYSNQPQHF. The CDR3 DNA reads TGTGCCAGCAGTGGTCCTGGGACAGGACTCTATAGCAATCAGCCCCAGCATTTT.

The CDR3 reads CASSASGSVYEQFF. The CDR3 DNA is TGTGCCAGCTCGGCTAGCGGGAGTGTTTATGAGCAGTTCTTC. The V call is TRBV27, the J call TRBJ2-1; 10 bases map to TRBD2. The V gene end was trimmed by 8 bases and the J gene end by 8 bases; junction bases not matched to a gene: 9. The CDR3 has 14 amino acids. Germline V gene sequence: CDR1 MNHEY, CDR2 SMNVEV (reference sequence).

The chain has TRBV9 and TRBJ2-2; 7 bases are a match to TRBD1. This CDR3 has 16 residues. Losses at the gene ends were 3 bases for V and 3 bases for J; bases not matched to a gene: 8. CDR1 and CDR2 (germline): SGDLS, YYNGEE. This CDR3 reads CASSELGQADTGELFF. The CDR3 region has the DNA TGTGCCAGCAGCGAGCTCGGACAGGCGGACACCGGGGAGCTGTTTTTT.

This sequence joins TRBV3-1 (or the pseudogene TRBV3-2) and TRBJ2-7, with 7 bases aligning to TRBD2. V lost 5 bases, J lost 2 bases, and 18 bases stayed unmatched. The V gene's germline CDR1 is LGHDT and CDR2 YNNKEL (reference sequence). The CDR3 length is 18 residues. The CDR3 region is CASSSVSNPSGGPYEQYF. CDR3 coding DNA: TGTGCCAGCAGCTCTGTCTCCAATCCTAGCGGAGGGCCCTACGAGCAGTACTTC.